This T cell receptor beta chain was profiled in a study of sequential checkpoint blockade in melanoma. Across the study: Randomization was 1:1 between first-line nivolumab→ipilimumab and ipilimumab→nivolumab.

Described treatment: randomized to nivolumab then ipilimumab (arm A) or the reverse (arm B). Patients had received no earlier DNA-damaging chemotherapy. Some clones are missing from TCRdb's copy, which holds only in-frame ones; the method was immunoSEQ multiplex PCR. Of some 20,000 clones in the sample, 75% to 85% were seen once. Germline lookup yields CDR1 SEHNR and CDR2 FQNEAQ (reference sequence). V was clipped by 6 bases and J by 4 bases; unmatched bases: 3. The CDR3 spans 14 residues. The rearrangement links TRBV7-9 to TRBJ2-7; 13 nucleotides match TRBD2. The material was CD8+ T cells sorted from blood (inferred from file names), obtained from a patient given nivolumab and ipilimumab in sequence. The TCR comes from a human donor with melanoma. The CDR3 here is CASRGLAGEYEQYF. In DNA, the CDR3 is TGTGCCAGCAGAGGACTAGCGGGAGAATACGAGCAGTACTTC.